In this sample, the clone carrying this T cell receptor (beta chain) turned up a few times. The data were obtained in a study of blood T cell repertoires in COVID-19. The V gene's germline CDR1 is SGHAT and CDR2 FQNNGV. With 3 bases clipped from V and 1 base from J, the junction kept 12 bases outside the gene matches. This CDR3 is built from 18 residues. Repertoires were generated with immunoSEQ multiplex PCR, while TCRdb's copy carries only in-frame clones and drops some. The sample contains 320,000 or so clones, 80% to 90% of which appear only once. The sequencing input was PBMCs or T cells enriched from blood (not recorded which). The sequence derives from a young man who had recovered from COVID-19. The J gene is TRBJ1-2, the V gene TRBV11-2; TRBD1 agrees at 9 bases. The CDR3 here is CASSFRDRADHYNYGYTF. CDR3 nucleotides: TGTGCCAGCAGCTTCCGGGACAGGGCGGACCATTATAACTATGGCTACACCTTC.